This section outlines one TCR beta chain sequence together with its context. The antigen is not known. Data came from immunoSEQ multiplex PCR; TCRdb stores just in-frame clones and leaves some out. Here the sample spans 110,000 to 150,000 clones, roughly 88% being singletons. The data derive from a study of T cell responses to AZD1222 COVID-19 vaccine. Study conclusions and caveats: Nearly half of spike-specific TCRs reportedly target variant regions that are unmutated in the B.1.351 and B.1.1.7 variants. Breadth and depth of Spike-specific TCRs rose after two AZD1222 doses. Researchers report vaccine-associated CD4 TCRs spanning spike, with dominance at 160-218 and 743-854. In a largely white British group with more females than males, clonal diversity was possibly underestimated.

Sequences were derived from peripheral blood, sampled 28 days after the second AZD1222 dose. This clonotype was sampled from an adult who received the AZD1222 COVID-19 vaccine.

CDR3 sequence reads: CASSLPVVEGNEQFF. In DNA, the CDR3 is TGTGCCAGCAGCTTACCCGTGGTCGAAGGGAATGAGCAGTTCTTC. V usage is TRBV7-2 and J usage is TRBJ2-1; no clear D gene. Trimming shortened V by 2 bases and J by 7 bases, and 15 bases separated the two germline ends. CDR1 is SGHTA, CDR2 FQGNSA, per germline. This CDR3 is built from 15 residues.